A selection of T cell receptor beta chains follows, all from one sample in a study of identical twins. In TCRdb, the 5' RACE reads were re-called with MiXCR into one record per CDR3 protein. Among hundreds of thousands of distinct CDR3 sequences, roughly 20% were seen once, and the ten largest hold around 14%. This sample also appeared in a second study, on T cells expressing NK-cell markers.

The sample was PBMCs. The receptor set was obtained from a young woman in good health. CDR3s include the opening cysteine and the closing phenylalanine or tryptophan. A D gene is named only where the DNA matches it firmly. Part of the rows lack a size; the others show once, few, many or a class for expanded clones.

. . TRBJ1-2 TRBV5-1 TGCGCCAGCAGCTCGGTCCCCGAGGACTATGGCTACACCTTC CASSSVPEDYGYTF
. . TRBJ2-5 TRBV5-1 TGCGCCAGCAGCTTGGACCGGGGGTGGGAGACCCAGTACTTC CASSLDRGWETQYF
few . TRBJ1-4 TRBV7-9 TGTGCCAGCACTAGAGGAGGCACTAATGAAAAACTGTTTTTT CASTRGGTNEKLFF
. . TRBJ2-1 TRBV30 TGTGCCTGGAGTGAGGAGGAAGGGGGCTCCTACAATGAGCAGTTCTTC CAWSEEEGGSYNEQFF
few TRBD2 TRBJ2-3 TRBV7-2 TGTGCCAGCAGCTTGTCTAGCGGGGAGGGGGCAGATACGCAGTATTTT CASSLSSGEGADTQYF
few . TRBJ1-6 TRBV30 TGTGCCTGGAATGGTGCAGGTTGGAGGTCACCCCTCCACTTT CAWNGAGWRSPLHF
. . TRBJ2-7 TRBV6-1 TGTGCCAGCAGACCCAGAGGGACAAGCACCTACGAGCAGTACTTC CASRPRGTSTYEQYF
. . TRBJ2-1 TRBV6-4 TGTGCCAGCAGTGAGAGACTAGACTACAATGAGCAGTTCTTC CASSERLDYNEQFF
few . TRBJ1-1 TRBV3-1 TGTGCCAGCAGCCATTCCGGGGAGGCTTTCTTT CASSHSGEAFF
. . TRBJ2-2 TRBV27 TGTGCCAGCAGTTTTAGGGGGAGAGGAACAAGCGCCGGGGAGCTGTTTTTT CASSFRGRGTSAGELFF
few . TRBJ2-7 TRBV7-4 TGTGCCAGCACCCCCGACAGCTCCTACGAGCAGTACTTC CASTPDSSYEQYF
. . TRBJ2-1 TRBV4-1 TGCGCCAGCAGCCAGCCGACAGGGACTTCCTACAATGAGCAGTTCTTC CASSQPTGTSYNEQFF
many . TRBJ2-1 TRBV11-2 TGTGCCAGCAGCCGGGGCAGCTCCTACAATGAGCAGTTCTTC CASSRGSSYNEQFF
. . TRBJ1-1 TRBV20-1 TGCAGTGCTAGGGACCTTATGAACACTGAAGCTTTCTTT CSARDLMNTEAFF
. . TRBJ2-3 TRBV5-6 TGTGCCAGCAGCTTGCAGGGGCTGAGCGCAGATACGCAGTATTTT CASSLQGLSADTQYF
. . TRBJ2-7 TRBV5-1 TGCGCCAGCAGCCCCCGGGGGTGGAGCCGCGCTTCCTACGAGCAGTACTTC CASSPRGWSRASYEQYF
many TRBD2 TRBJ2-3 TRBV7-2 TGTGCCAGCAGTTTAGCGGGGAACACAGATACGCAGTATTTT CASSLAGNTDTQYF
few TRBD1 TRBJ1-6 TRBV20-1 TGCAGTGCTCGGAGGGACAGGGCTGTAAGCTCCTATAATTCACCCCTCCACTTT CSARRDRAVSSYNSPLHF
few TRBD2 TRBJ2-1 TRBV24-1 TGTGCCACCAGTGATCGCTCGACTAGCGGGGGGGGAGATGAGCAGTTCTTC CATSDRSTSGGGDEQFF
few TRBD2 TRBJ2-7 TRBV6-2/TRBV6-3 TGTGCCAGCAGTTACTCTCTAGCGGCTGCCTACGAGCAGTACTTC CASSYSLAAAYEQYF
few . TRBJ2-5 TRBV27 TGTGCCAGCAGTGCCATACGAGGGGCCCCCCCAGAGTGGACCCAGTACTTC CASSAIRGAPPEWTQYF
. . TRBJ1-5 TRBV12-3/TRBV12-4 TGTGCCAGCACCCATCAGCCCCAGCATTTT CASTHQPQHF
few . TRBJ2-7 TRBV24-1 TGTGCCACCAGTGAATGGTTCGTGAAGCCCTACGAGCAGTACTTC CATSEWFVKPYEQYF
. TRBD2 TRBJ2-1 TRBV12-5 TGTGCTAGTGGTTTGTCACTCCTCTCCAGTAGCGGGGTTGATGAGCAGTTCTTC CASGLSLLSSSGVDEQFF
few TRBD1 TRBJ2-1 TRBV11-2 TGTGCCAGCAACTCACAGGGGGTGTATAATGAGCAGTTCTTC CASNSQGVYNEQFF
. . TRBJ2-5 TRBV5-1 TGCGCCAGCAGCTTTGGGCCTGGAGCAGAGACCCAGTACTTC CASSFGPGAETQYF
. TRBD2 TRBJ2-1 TRBV7-2 TGTGCCAGCAGCTTTGCAGCGGGGTCGCGCTACAATGAGCAGTTCTTC CASSFAAGSRYNEQFF
. . TRBJ2-1 TRBV6-2/TRBV6-3 TGTGCCAGCAGTTATCCGCGGAATGAGCAGTTCTTC CASSYPRNEQFF
. . TRBJ2-1 TRBV7-7 TGTGCTAGCAGCTTATCGGGGGCAAATGAGCAGTTCTTC CASSLSGANEQFF
. TRBD1 TRBJ1-6 TRBV12-3/TRBV12-4 TGTGCCAGCAGGGGACAGGAGTATTCACCCCTCCACTTT CASRGQEYSPLHF
. TRBD2 TRBJ2-1 TRBV12-3/TRBV12-4 TGTGCCAGCAGTCGTAGAGCTTCAGCGGGAGATTTGAATGAGCAGTTCTTC CASSRRASAGDLNEQFF
. TRBD1 TRBJ1-1 TRBV12-3/TRBV12-4 TGTGCCAGCAGGGACAGGTTCACTGAAGCTTTCTTT CASRDRFTEAFF
. . TRBJ2-2 TRBV4-3 TGCGCCAGCAGACACCCCGGACATAACAGCGGGGAGCTGTTTTTT CASRHPGHNSGELFF
many TRBD2 TRBJ2-3 TRBV6-4 TGTGCCAGCAGTGACTCGGGCGGGGGGGCCACAGATACGCAGTATTTT CASSDSGGGATDTQYF
. . TRBJ2-2 TRBV6-6 TGTGCCAGCGTACGCGAGAACACCGGGGAGCTGTTTTTT CASVRENTGELFF
few . TRBJ2-1 TRBV29-1 TGCAGCGTTGATGGTGAGCAGTTCTTC CSVDGEQFF
few . TRBJ2-3 TRBV15 TGTGCCACCAGCTCTGGGCGGGGACTGTTGGTCGACACAGATACGCAGTATTTT CATSSGRGLLVDTDTQYF
. TRBD1 TRBJ2-7 TRBV6-1 TGTGCCAGCAACCCGGACAGGAGACTTTCCTACGAGCAGTACTTC CASNPDRRLSYEQYF
. TRBD2 TRBJ2-3 TRBV12-3/TRBV12-4 TGTGCCAGCAGTTTAGGCGGGAGGGTAGGAGATACGCAGTATTTT CASSLGGRVGDTQYF
. TRBD2 TRBJ2-1 TRBV20-1 TGCAGTGCTAGAGTCGAGGGGCGGGAGGGCTGGTCCTACAATGAGCAGTTCTTC CSARVEGREGWSYNEQFF
. TRBD2 TRBJ2-1 TRBV7-7 TGTGCCAGCAGCCCCCGACTAGCGGGAACTGGTGAGCAGTTCTTC CASSPRLAGTGEQFF
. TRBD1 TRBJ2-3 TRBV20-1 TGCAGTGCTAGAGTGCCGACAGGGGCAGATACGCAGTATTTT CSARVPTGADTQYF
. . TRBJ1-4 TRBV27 TGTGCCAGCAGTTTATTACCGGGGCATGAAAAACTGTTTTTT CASSLLPGHEKLFF
few TRBD2 TRBJ2-1 TRBV20-1 TGCAGTGCTAGTCCCCGGGACTACCCGTACAATGAGCAGTTCTTC CSASPRDYPYNEQFF
. . TRBJ1-5 TRBV25-1 TGTGCCAGCAGTGCCTTAGGTACAGGGAGGGATCAGCCCCAGCATTTT CASSALGTGRDQPQHF
. . TRBJ1-6 TRBV6-1 TGTGCCAGCAGTGAAGTCGGGAATAATTCACCCCTCCACTTT CASSEVGNNSPLHF
few . TRBJ1-1 TRBV6-5 TGTGCCAGCAGTTACCCCCTCGGGGGGCGGAACACTGAAGCTTTCTTT CASSYPLGGRNTEAFF
few . TRBJ2-5 TRBV5-1 TGCGCCAGCAGCTTGGTATCTAGAATGGAGACCCAGTACTTC CASSLVSRMETQYF
. TRBD2 TRBJ2-7 TRBV7-2 TGTGCCAGCAGCTCAAGAGCGGGACTCTACGAGCAGTACTTC CASSSRAGLYEQYF
few TRBD1 TRBJ2-2 TRBV6-5 TGTGCCAGCAGTTTCTCCCGGACAGGGGGGACCGGGGAGCTGTTTTTT CASSFSRTGGTGELFF
. TRBD2 TRBJ2-3 TRBV20-1 TGCAGTGCTAGGACTAGGACGGGAGGAGATACGCAGTATTTT CSARTRTGGDTQYF
few TRBD2 TRBJ2-5 TRBV7-9 TGTGCCAGCAGCTTAAACTCGGCGGGAGGAGAGACCCAGTACTTC CASSLNSAGGETQYF
. TRBD1 TRBJ1-2 TRBV6-5 TGTGCCAGCAGTTCCCGAAGGGACAGGGTAGAAAGGAGCTATGGCTACACCTTC CASSSRRDRVERSYGYTF
. TRBD2 TRBJ2-3 TRBV6-5 TGTGCCAGCAGTTACTCGACTAGCGGGGGGGCGAAAGATACGCAGTATTTT CASSYSTSGGAKDTQYF
. TRBD2 TRBJ2-3 TRBV12-3/TRBV12-4 TGTGCCAGCAGTTTATATAGCGGGGGCACAGATACGCAGTATTTT CASSLYSGGTDTQYF
few TRBD1 TRBJ1-5 TRBV25-1 TGTGCCAGCTCAGGACAGGGGTCCGAATTCAATCAGCCCCAGCATTTT CASSGQGSEFNQPQHF
. . TRBJ2-5 TRBV6-1 TGTGCCAGCAGTGAACTCTGGGGAATGGGAGAGACCCAGTACTTC CASSELWGMGETQYF
. . TRBJ2-5 TRBV29-1 TGCAGCGTTGAGTATGCAGGGGAAGCAGAGACCCAGTACTTC CSVEYAGEAETQYF
. TRBD2 TRBJ2-1 TRBV20-1 TGCAGTGCTACCGGGACTAGCTACAATGAGCAGTTCTTC CSATGTSYNEQFF
few . TRBJ2-1 TRBV18 TGTGCCAGGAAGCAAGCCGCGCTCCTCTTC CARKQAALLF